The entry that follows covers one T cell receptor (beta chain) sequence. The antigen is undetermined. Trimming removed 3 bases at V and 0 bases at J, with 17 bases between. CDR1 is KGHDR and CDR2 is SFDVKD in the germline V gene. The CDR3 runs to 18 residues. This sample was included in a study of CD8 T cells in ankylosing spondylitis. TCRdb redid the calling of the 5' RACE reads with MiXCR, one entry per CDR3 protein. The sample lists fewer than 500,000 distinct CDR3 sequences, 20% to 30% occurring once. Study-wide results and caveats: Disease-associated clones were CD8+ and fairly uncommon in peripheral blood. Within ankylosing spondylitis blood, a TCR beta motif made up of several highly homologous variants appeared to be characteristic. The clones that were linked to disease were reported to be significantly enriched in matched synovial fluid samples from ankylosing spondylitis patients.

Sequences were obtained from blood, either unsorted or a sorted T cell fraction (not recorded which). J is TRBJ2-1 and V is TRBV24-1; either TRBD1 or TRBD2 may fit D (5 bases each). The clonotype comes from a male donor with ankylosing spondylitis. The CDR3 sequence is CATSDPPGTLSSYNEQFF. Here the CDR3 DNA reads TGTGCCACCAGTGATCCCCCCGGGACGTTGAGCTCCTACAATGAGCAGTTCTTC.